One and the same sample provided the 7 T cell receptor beta chains below, sequenced in a study of lymphopenia after photon versus proton radiotherapy. Clones were sequenced by immunoSEQ multiplex PCR, and TCRdb holds only the in-frame ones, with some missing. This repertoire shows about 83,000 clones, around four fifths found once; its top ten account for about 1.3%. The material sequenced was peripheral blood, taken from a patient treated with proton-based radiotherapy. The receptors come from a man aged 60-69 years with pancreatic cancer.

This clone was seen a handful of times. The chain carries TRBV4-1 and TRBJ1-2; D is unclear. Trimming shortened V by 4 bases and J by 5 bases, and 11 bases separated the two germline ends. CDR3 length equals 13 residues. The germline V gene has CDR1 MGHRA and CDR2 YSYEKL. The CDR3 nucleotides are TGCGCCAGCAGCCGAGGAAAGGAGTATGGCTACACCTTC. Translating it yields CASSRGKEYGYTF.

The V gene is TRBV30, the J gene TRBJ1-5; 7 nucleotides agree with TRBD1. The CDR3 loop spans 15 amino acids. The V segment lost 1 base and the J segment 5 bases; nucleotides outside the gene matches: 8. From germline, CDR1 is GTSNPN and CDR2 SVGIG (reference sequence). The CDR3 DNA reads TGTGCCTGGAGTGACAAGACAGGGAGGTATCAGCCCCAGCATTTT. This codes for CAWSDKTGRYQPQHF.

The V call is TRBV5-1, the J call TRBJ2-7, with 9 bases fitting TRBD1. CDR3 length: 16 amino acids. Germline lookup yields CDR1 SGHRS and CDR2 YFSETQ. With 2 bases clipped from V and 3 bases from J, the junction kept 9 bases outside the gene matches. The CDR3 spells CASSFPGAGQGYEQYF. In DNA form, the CDR3 reads TGCGCCAGCAGCTTCCCTGGGGCGGGACAGGGCTACGAGCAGTACTTC.

The rearrangement links TRBV5-1 to TRBJ2-3, with D uncertain. The CDR3 contains 13 residues. Germline V lookup: CDR1 SGHRS, CDR2 YFSETQ. Between the trimmed V and J ends, which lost 5 bases and 1 base, there was a span of 8 bases. The CDR3 here is CASSVFGTDTQYF. The CDR3 nucleotides read TGCGCCAGCAGTGTTTTTGGCACAGATACGCAGTATTTT.

The chain recombines TRBV5-5 with TRBJ2-2; unclear D gene. Germline CDR1 is SGHKS and CDR2 is YYEKEE (reference sequence). The CDR3 totals 12 residues. V was cut by 4 bases and J by 6 bases, with 7 bases left in between. CDR3 loop: CASSPTPGELFF. CDR3 sequence (DNA): TGTGCCAGCAGCCCGACTCCCGGGGAGCTGTTTTTT.

The gene calls are TRBV19 and TRBJ2-7, with 9 bases aligning to TRBD1. Germline CDR1 is LNHDA and CDR2 is SQIVND (reference sequence). This CDR3 has 17 amino acids. J was trimmed by 3 bases and V by 3 bases; bases with no gene match: 12. The CDR3 here is CASSISGQGAKVYEQYF. The CDR3, as DNA: TGTGCCAGTAGTATTTCGGGACAGGGAGCAAAAGTCTACGAGCAGTACTTC.

The genes are TRBV5-1 and TRBJ2-1; D ambiguous. The ends were cut back, 1 base at V and 7 bases at J, with 6 bases in the middle. This CDR3 contains 12 residues. Germline V CDR1 and CDR2: SGHRS, YFSETQ. DNA of the CDR3: TGCGCCAGCAGCTTGTCCCTAAATGAGCAGTTCTTC. This translates into CASSLSLNEQFF.